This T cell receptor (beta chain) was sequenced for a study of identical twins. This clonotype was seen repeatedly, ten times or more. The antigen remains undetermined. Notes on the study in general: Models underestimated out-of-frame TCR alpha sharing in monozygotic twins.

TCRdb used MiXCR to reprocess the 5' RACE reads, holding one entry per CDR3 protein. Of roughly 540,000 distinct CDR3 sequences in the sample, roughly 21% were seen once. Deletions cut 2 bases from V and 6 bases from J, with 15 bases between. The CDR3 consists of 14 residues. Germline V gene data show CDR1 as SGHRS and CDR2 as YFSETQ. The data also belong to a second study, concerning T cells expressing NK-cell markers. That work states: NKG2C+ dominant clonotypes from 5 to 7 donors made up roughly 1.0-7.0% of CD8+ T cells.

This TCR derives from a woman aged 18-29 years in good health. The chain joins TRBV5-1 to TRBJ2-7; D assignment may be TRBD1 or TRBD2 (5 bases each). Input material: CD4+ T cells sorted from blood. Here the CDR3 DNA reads TGCGCCAGCAGCTTAGGGCAGGGCCGGGGCGAGCAGTACTTC. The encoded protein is CASSLGQGRGEQYF.